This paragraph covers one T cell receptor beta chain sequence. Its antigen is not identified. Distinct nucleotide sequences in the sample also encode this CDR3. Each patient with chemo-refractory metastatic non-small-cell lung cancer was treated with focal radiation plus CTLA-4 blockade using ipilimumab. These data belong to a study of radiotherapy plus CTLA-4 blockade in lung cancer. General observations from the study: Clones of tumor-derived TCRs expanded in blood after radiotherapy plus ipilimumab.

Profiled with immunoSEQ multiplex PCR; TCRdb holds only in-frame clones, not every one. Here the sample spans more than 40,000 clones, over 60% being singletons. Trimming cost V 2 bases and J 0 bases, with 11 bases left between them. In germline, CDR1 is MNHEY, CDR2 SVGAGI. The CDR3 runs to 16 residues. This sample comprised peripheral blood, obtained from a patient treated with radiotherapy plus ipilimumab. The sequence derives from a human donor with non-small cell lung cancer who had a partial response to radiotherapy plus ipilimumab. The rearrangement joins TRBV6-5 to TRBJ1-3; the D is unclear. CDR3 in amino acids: CASSYRRPSSGNTIYF. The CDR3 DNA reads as TGTGCCAGCAGTTACCGACGGCCTAGCTCTGGAAACACCATATATTTT.